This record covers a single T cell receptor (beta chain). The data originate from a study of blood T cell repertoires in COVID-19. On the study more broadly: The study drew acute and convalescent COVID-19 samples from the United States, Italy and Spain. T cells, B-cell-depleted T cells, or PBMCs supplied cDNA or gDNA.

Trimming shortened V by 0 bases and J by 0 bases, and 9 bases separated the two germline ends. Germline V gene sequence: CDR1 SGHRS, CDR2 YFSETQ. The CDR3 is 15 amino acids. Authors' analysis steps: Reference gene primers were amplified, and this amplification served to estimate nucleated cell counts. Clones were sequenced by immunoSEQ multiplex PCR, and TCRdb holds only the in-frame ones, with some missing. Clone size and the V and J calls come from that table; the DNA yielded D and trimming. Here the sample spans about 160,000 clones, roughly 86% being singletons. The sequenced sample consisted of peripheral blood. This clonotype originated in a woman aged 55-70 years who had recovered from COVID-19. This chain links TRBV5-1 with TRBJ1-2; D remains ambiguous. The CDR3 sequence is CASSLGTVPNYGYTF. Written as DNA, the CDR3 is TGCGCCAGCAGCTTGGGAACAGTCCCTAACTATGGCTACACCTTC.